Shown below are 24 T cell receptor beta chains from a single sample sequenced in a study of OX40 agonist ivuxolimab in advanced cancers. Produced via immunoSEQ multiplex PCR; TCRdb's table is partial and in-frame only. The data show around 56,000 clones, 75% to 85% seen once. Sequences were derived from CD4+ or CD8+ T cells sorted from blood, sampled in a trial of the OX40 agonist ivuxolimab. Receptors originate from an adult with an advanced solid tumor such as melanoma, head and neck, liver or kidney cancer.

This chain uses TRBV5-1 with TRBJ1-4; D remains ambiguous. CDR1 and CDR2 (germline): SGHRS, YFSETQ. Trimming pared 2 bases from V and 6 bases from J, leaving 8 bases between. There are 13 residues in the CDR3. The CDR3 sequence is CASSFPGDEKLFF. CDR3 sequence (DNA): TGCGCCAGCAGCTTCCCAGGAGATGAAAAACTGTTTTTT.

The chain links TRBV21-1 to TRBJ2-7; TRBD1, the D gene given by the table, was not confirmed from the DNA. TRBV21-1 is reported as a pseudogene. CDR3 length equals 16 residues. The CDR3 nucleotides are TGTGCCAGCCACGCGGGACAGGGGGACATTGGGAGTGAGCAGTACTTC. Protein product: CASHAGQGDIGSEQYF.

This chain links TRBV4-2 with TRBJ1-2, with D unresolved. Germline-derived CDR1 and CDR2 are LGHNA and YNFKEQ. Trimming left V 0 bases short and J 0 bases short, with 8 bases between. The CDR3 runs 15 residues. The CDR3 reads CASSQDAASNYGYTF. The CDR3, as DNA: TGTGCCAGCAGCCAAGATGCGGCCTCTAACTATGGCTACACCTTC.

The V and J genes are TRBV7-9 and TRBJ1-1, with a tentative D call TRBD1 (5 bases). This CDR3 has 14 amino acids. Trimming pared 5 bases from V and 4 bases from J, leaving 14 bases between. Per the germline V gene, CDR1 is SEHNR and CDR2 is FQNEAQ (reference sequence). The CDR3 protein is CASSPRQSLTEAFF. As DNA, the CDR3 is TGTGCCAGCAGCCCCAGACAGTCCCTCACTGAAGCTTTCTTT. Full variable domain (remainder filled in from reference TRBV7-9 and TRBJ1-1): DTGVSQNPRHKITKRGQNVTFRCDPISEHNRLYWYRQTLGQGPEFLTYFQNEAQLEKSRLLSDRFSAERPKGSFSTLEIQRTEQGDSAMYLCASSPRQSLTEAFFGQGTRLTVV.

This sequence joins TRBV19 and TRBJ2-7; D possibly corresponds to TRBD2 (6 bases). CDR1 and CDR2 (germline): LNHDA, SQIVND (reference sequence). The CDR3 has 13 residues. The germline V and J ends were trimmed by 5 bases and 5 bases, with 13 bases remaining between them. This chain's CDR3 is CASSWRGRDEQYF. In DNA form, the CDR3 reads TGTGCCAGTAGTTGGAGGGGCAGGGACGAGCAGTACTTC.

The count of this clone is one. V gene TRBV5-1 combines with J gene TRBJ2-6; the D gene is possibly TRBD1 (5 bases). The V gene's germline CDR1 is SGHRS and CDR2 YFSETQ. The CDR3 runs 16 residues. Trimming stripped 1 base from V and 2 bases from J, with 10 bases between. CDR3 bases: TGCGCCAGCAGCTTGAGTACAGGTACTGGGGCCAACGTCCTGACTTTC. Its translation is CASSLSTGTGANVLTF.

The chain combines TRBV6-6 with TRBJ2-3; no definite D call. The CDR3 is made up of 14 amino acids. Trimming removed 2 bases from V and 1 base from J, with 7 bases in between. Germline V gene lookup returns CDR1 MNHNY and CDR2 SVGAGI (reference sequence). CDR3 DNA sequence: TGTGCCAGCAGTTACAGGGCGGGCACAGATACGCAGTATTTT. This codes for CASSYRAGTDTQYF.

The chain employs TRBV5-5 and TRBJ1-1, with D uncertain. V dropped 5 bases and J dropped 2 bases, with 10 bases sitting between them. The germline CDR1 and CDR2 sequences are SGHKS and YYEKEE (reference sequence). There are 13 residues in the CDR3. CDR3 in DNA: TGTGCCAGCAGTCGGCAGGTTAACACTGAAGCTTTCTTT. Its protein product is CASSRQVNTEAFF.

This chain links TRBV10-3 with TRBJ1-2; D gene uncertain. V lost 0 bases to trimming and J lost 3 bases, with 11 bases between them. Germline V gene lookup returns CDR1 ENHRY and CDR2 SYGVKD. CDR3 length: 15 amino acids. The CDR3 reads CAISESNRVYYGYTF. The CDR3 DNA sequence: TGTGCCATCAGTGAGTCGAATAGGGTATACTATGGCTACACCTTC.

This clone was found a few times. The J gene is TRBJ2-2, the V gene TRBV19; a possible D gene is TRBD1 (6 bases). With 8 bases removed from V and 3 bases from J, the gap between germline ends came to 16 bases. The CDR3 covers 15 residues. The germline gives CDR1 LNHDA, CDR2 SQIVND (reference sequence). CDR3 DNA sequence: TGTGCCAGTTATCGGACAGACCAGTACACCGGGGAGCTGTTTTTT. Amino acids: CASYRTDQYTGELFF.

This sequence joins TRBV5-6 and TRBJ1-5; D unclear. CDR3 length equals 14 residues. CDR1 is SGHDT and CDR2 is YYEEEE in the germline V gene. Trimming removed 0 bases from V and 3 bases from J, with 7 bases in between. The CDR3 is CASSLGPVNQPQHF. The CDR3 bases are TGTGCCAGCAGCTTGGGACCGGTCAATCAGCCCCAGCATTTT.

This clone showed up just once. The chain is built from TRBV6-1 and TRBJ2-7; 12 bases are shared with TRBD1. This CDR3 is 15 amino acids long. The germline CDR1 and CDR2 sequences are MNHNS and SASEGT. J gave up 5 bases and V 3 bases, and 5 bases lay outside the gene matches. The CDR3 reads CASSDWGQGANEQYF. The CDR3 DNA is TGTGCCAGCAGTGATTGGGGACAGGGGGCTAACGAGCAGTACTTC.

The rearrangement links TRBV28 to TRBJ2-5, with TRBD2 as a possible D gene (5 bases). Judging by the DNA end, TRBJ2-7 fits better; the J call may be wrong. The CDR3 is made up of 14 amino acids. The germline gives CDR1 MDHEN, CDR2 SYDVKM. Here the CDR3 DNA reads TGTGCCAGCAGCTCCGACCAACCCGAGGGCGAGCAGTACTTC. Protein sequence: CASSSDQPEGEQYF.

The gene calls are TRBV16 and TRBJ2-3; no firm D call. This CDR3 has 19 residues. The V gene lost 2 bases and the J gene lost 0 bases, with 21 bases spanning the gap. Germline CDR1 reads KGHSY; CDR2 reads FQNENV. CDR3 sequence (DNA): TGTGCCAGCAGCCAAAATACCCGTTTTCAACCTTCTAGCACAGATACGCAGTATTTT. Protein: CASSQNTRFQPSSTDTQYF.

Worth noting for this clone: Other DNA sequences from this sample encode an identical CDR3 as well. The chain combines TRBV6-1 with TRBJ2-5; the D gene is possibly TRBD2 (6 bases). The V and J ends lost 2 bases and 2 bases respectively, with 12 bases between them. CDR3 length equals 15 residues. Germline assignment: CDR1 MNHNS and CDR2 SASEGT. DNA for the CDR3: TGTGCCAGCAGTGAACCCTATCGGGGGCAAGAGACCCAGTACTTC. Protein: CASSEPYRGQETQYF.

The rearrangement joins TRBV28 to TRBJ2-1; the match to TRBD2 covers 15 bases. With 5 bases clipped from V and 3 bases from J, the junction kept 8 bases outside the gene matches. Germline V lookup: CDR1 MDHEN, CDR2 SYDVKM. The CDR3 loop spans 18 amino acids. This CDR3 is CASSQYGLAGGRYNEQFF. DNA for the CDR3: TGTGCCAGCAGTCAATACGGACTAGCGGGAGGGCGCTACAATGAGCAGTTCTTC.

This clone came up once. The rearrangement uses TRBV19 and TRBJ2-1; 11 bases agree with TRBD2. This CDR3 has 14 amino acids. The J segment lost 7 bases and the V segment lost 7 bases, leaving 6 bases of the junction unmatched. The germline gives CDR1 LNHDA, CDR2 SQIVND (reference sequence). The CDR3 loop is CASTVAGGPNEQFF. CDR3 bases: TGTGCCAGTACGGTAGCGGGGGGGCCAAATGAGCAGTTCTTC.

The V call is TRBV5-6, the J call TRBJ1-4; D is possibly TRBD1 (6 bases). Germline V CDR1 and CDR2: SGHDT, YYEEEE. V was trimmed by 5 bases and J by 1 base, leaving 9 bases between them. CDR3 length: 14 amino acids. In DNA form, the CDR3 reads TGTGCCAGCAGTTTACAGGGAACTAATGAAAAACTGTTTTTT. This gives the protein CASSLQGTNEKLFF.

This sequence joins TRBV19 and TRBJ2-3; D is perhaps TRBD1 or TRBD2 (5 bases each). CDR1 and CDR2 from the germline V gene are LNHDA and SQIVND (reference sequence). CDR3 size: 17 residues. V lost 1 base, J lost 1 base, and 15 bases lay in between. CDR3 protein: CASSIAKDGAGTDTQYF. The CDR3, as DNA: TGTGCCAGTAGTATAGCCAAGGACGGGGCCGGCACAGATACGCAGTATTTT.

The rearrangement uses TRBV5-1 and TRBJ2-5; D is ambiguous. Germline values: CDR1 SGHRS, CDR2 YFSETQ. V was cut by 0 bases and J by 2 bases, with 11 bases left in between. The CDR3 is 15 residues long. The CDR3 DNA reads TGCGCCAGCAGCTTGGAAGGTCAGCCTCAAGAGACCCAGTACTTC. Translated: CASSLEGQPQETQYF.

This clone has just one count. This chain connects TRBV28 to TRBJ1-5; no clear D. V lost 6 bases and J 0 bases, leaving 9 bases between the germline ends. The CDR3 consists of 14 residues. In germline, CDR1 is MDHEN, CDR2 SYDVKM. As DNA, the CDR3 is TGTGCCAGCAGCAAGACACTTAGCAATCAGCCCCAGCATTTT. It yields the protein CASSKTLSNQPQHF.

This rearrangement joins TRBV19 to TRBJ1-6, with a weak D call TRBD1 (5 bases). The germline V and J ends were trimmed by 5 bases and 8 bases, with 16 bases remaining between them. The CDR3 consists of 15 residues. In germline, CDR1 is LNHDA, CDR2 SQIVND (reference sequence). CDR3 in DNA: TGTGCCAGTAGTCCCAGGGTCGACAGTCATTCACCCCTCCACTTT. This codes for CASSPRVDSHSPLHF. Based on the CDR3 plus reference TRBV19 and TRBJ1-6, the full variable domain is DGGITQSPKYLFRKEGQNVTLSCEQNLNHDAMYWYRQDPGQGLRLIYYSQIVNDFQKGDIAEGYSVSREKKESFPLTVTSAQKNPTAFYLCASSPRVDSHSPLHFGNGTRLTVT.

The chain joins TRBV19 to TRBJ1-3; D gene uncertain. V lost 5 bases and J 5 bases, leaving 10 bases between the germline ends. The length of the CDR3 is 13 residues. Germline-derived CDR1 and CDR2 are LNHDA and SQIVND (reference sequence). The chain's CDR3 is CASSLQDRNTIYF. CDR3 coding DNA: TGTGCCAGTAGTCTGCAGGATCGAAACACCATATATTTT. The full variable domain, rest sourced from reference TRBV19 and TRBJ1-3, is DGGITQSPKYLFRKEGQNVTLSCEQNLNHDAMYWYRQDPGQGLRLIYYSQIVNDFQKGDIAEGYSVSREKKESFPLTVTSAQKNPTAFYLCASSLQDRNTIYFGEGSWLTVV.

The chain has TRBV30 and TRBJ1-4; TRBD1 is a possible D gene (5 bases). CDR1 is GTSNPN and CDR2 is SVGIG in the germline V gene (reference sequence). The CDR3 has 18 amino acids. Trimming shortened V by 0 bases and J by 8 bases, and 25 bases separated the two germline ends. The CDR3 here is CAWSVRGTPRGQDEKLFF. The CDR3 nucleotides are TGTGCCTGGAGTGTACGGGGGACCCCCCGAGGGCAAGACGAAAAACTGTTTTTT. Drawing the rest from reference TRBV30 and TRBJ1-4, the complete variable domain is SQTIHQWPATLVQPVGSPLSLECTVEGTSNPNLYWYRQAAGRGLQLLFYSVGIGQISSEVPQNLSASRPQDRQFILSSKKLLLSDSGFYLCAWSVRGTPRGQDEKLFFGSGTQLSVL.